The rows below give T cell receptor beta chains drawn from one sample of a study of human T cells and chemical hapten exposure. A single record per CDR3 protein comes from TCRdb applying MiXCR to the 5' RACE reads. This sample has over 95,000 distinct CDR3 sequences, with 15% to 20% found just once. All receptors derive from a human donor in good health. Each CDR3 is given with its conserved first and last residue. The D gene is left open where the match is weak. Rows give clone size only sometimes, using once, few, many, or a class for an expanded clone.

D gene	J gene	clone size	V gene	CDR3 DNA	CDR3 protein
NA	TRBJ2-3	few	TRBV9	TGTGCCAGCAGCGCCGCACTAAGAGATACGCAGTATTTT	CASSAALRDTQYF
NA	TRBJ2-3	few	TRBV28	TGTGCCAGCAGTTTCCCTTCTCTCCAGCCTGCAGATACGCAGTATTTT	CASSFPSLQPADTQYF
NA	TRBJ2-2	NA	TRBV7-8	TGTGCCAGCAGTTTCCGGCCGTTTTACACCGGGGAGCTGTTTTTT	CASSFRPFYTGELFF
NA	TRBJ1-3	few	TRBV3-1	TGTGCCAGCAGCCTTCAGGTATCGGGAAACACCATATATTTT	CASSLQVSGNTIYF
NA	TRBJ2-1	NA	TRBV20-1	TGCAGTGCCCCCGCGGGACGGACCCCCAATGAGCAGTTCTTC	CSAPAGRTPNEQFF
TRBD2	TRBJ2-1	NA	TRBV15	TGTGCCACCAGCAGGAAGTGGACTAGCGGGAGGGGGGCGCAGTTCTTC	CATSRKWTSGRGAQFF
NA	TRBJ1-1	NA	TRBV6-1	TGTGCCAGCAGAGCAGGTCTGTGGAAGGCTTTCTTT	CASRAGLWKAFF
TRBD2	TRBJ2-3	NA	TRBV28	TGTGAAAGAAGTTTTGGGTGGGAGGGCCCAGATACGCAGTATTTT	CERSFGWEGPDTQYF
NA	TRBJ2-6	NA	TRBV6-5	TGTGCCAGCACCAAGACGGGCTCTGGGGCCAACGTCCTGACTTTC	CASTKTGSGANVLTF
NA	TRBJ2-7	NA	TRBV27	TGTGCCAGCAGACAGAGGACGGAAAACGAGCAGTACTTC	CASRQRTENEQYF
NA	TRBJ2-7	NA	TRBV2	TGTGCCAGCATGAACAGCCTAGGGTCCTACGAGCAGTACTTC	CASMNSLGSYEQYF
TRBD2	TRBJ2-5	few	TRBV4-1	TGCGCCAGCAGCCTTTTCCGGACTAGCGGGAGCTCAGAGACCCAGTACTTC	CASSLFRTSGSSETQYF
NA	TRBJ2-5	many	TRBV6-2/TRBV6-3	TGTGCCAGCAGTTACTCGTCTACAGGGAGTGAGACCCAGTACTTC	CASSYSSTGSETQYF
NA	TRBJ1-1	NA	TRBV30	TGTGCCTGGAGGGTCGGGGGGAACACTGAAGCTTTCTTT	CAWRVGGNTEAFF
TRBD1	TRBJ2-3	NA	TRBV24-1	TGTGCCACCAGTGGAGGCCAGGGGGAATATTCAGATACGCAGTATTTT	CATSGGQGEYSDTQYF
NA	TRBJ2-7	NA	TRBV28	TGTGCCAGCAGTCTAATATCTTCTGGGACGGGGACCTCCTACGAGCAGTACTTC	CASSLISSGTGTSYEQYF
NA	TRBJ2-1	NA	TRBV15	TGTGCCACCAGCAGAGGAGGAAGCTCCTACAATGAGCAGTTCTTC	CATSRGGSSYNEQFF
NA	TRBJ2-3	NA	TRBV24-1	TGTGCCACCGGGACTGGATACACAGATACGCAGTATTTT	CATGTGYTDTQYF
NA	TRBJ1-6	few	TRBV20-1	TGCAGTGCTCCATTGACGGAGAGCTCCTATAATTCACCCCTCCACTTT	CSAPLTESSYNSPLHF
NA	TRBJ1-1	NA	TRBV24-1	TGTGCCACCAGAGGGGGGTTGGGCACTGAAGCTTTCTTT	CATRGGLGTEAFF
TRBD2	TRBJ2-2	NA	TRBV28	TGTGCCAGCAGTTCACCGGGACTAGAGTCGGGCGGGGAGCTGTTTTTT	CASSSPGLESGGELFF
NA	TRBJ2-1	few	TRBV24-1	TGTGCCACCAGCGGGGGCCGGGCCCCAGGGGGTGAGCAGTTCTTC	CATSGGRAPGGEQFF
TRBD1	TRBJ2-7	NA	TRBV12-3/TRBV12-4	TGTGCCAGCACCAGGGACAGGCGAACCTACGAGCAGTACTTC	CASTRDRRTYEQYF
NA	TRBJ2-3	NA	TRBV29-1	TGCAGCGTTGCGTTACCTGAGGCAGATACGCAGTATTTT	CSVALPEADTQYF
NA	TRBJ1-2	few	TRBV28	TGTGCCAGCAGTTTTCATCAGACAGTATATGGCTACACCTTC	CASSFHQTVYGYTF
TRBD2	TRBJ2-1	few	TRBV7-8	TGTGCCAGCAGCTTATACCCCCTAGCGGCTGGGGGCAATGAGCAGTTCTTC	CASSLYPLAAGGNEQFF
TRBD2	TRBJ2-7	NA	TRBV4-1	TGCGCCAGCAGCCAAGATAGATTAGCGGGAGGGCCCTACGAGCAGTACTTC	CASSQDRLAGGPYEQYF
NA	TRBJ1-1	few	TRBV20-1	TGCAGTGCTCTGAAGGGGTCGGGGTGGACTGAAGCTTTCTTT	CSALKGSGWTEAFF
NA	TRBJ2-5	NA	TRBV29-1	TGCAGCGTTGTAGTCGGGGGTCCGGGGACCCAGTACTTC	CSVVVGGPGTQYF
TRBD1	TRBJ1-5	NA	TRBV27	TGTGCCAGCAGTCAGGGGGTTGACAGGTTGGGTCAGCCCCAGCATTTT	CASSQGVDRLGQPQHF
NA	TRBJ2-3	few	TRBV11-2	TGTGCCAGCAGAATCACAGATACGCAGTATTTT	CASRITDTQYF
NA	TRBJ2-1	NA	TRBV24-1	TGTGCCACCTCGAAACCCAGGGGTGCGATGAATGAGCAGTTCTTC	CATSKPRGAMNEQFF
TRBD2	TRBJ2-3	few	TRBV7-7	TGTGCTAGCAGCTCCGGACTAGCAGGCTCCTCTAGCACAGATACGCAGTATTTT	CASSSGLAGSSSTDTQYF
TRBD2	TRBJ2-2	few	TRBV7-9	TGTGCCAGCAGCTTTGACCTACGGATAGCGGGAGAGAACACCGGGGAGCTGTTTTTT	CASSFDLRIAGENTGELFF
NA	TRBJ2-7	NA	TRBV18	TGTGCCAGCTCACCACCGCAAGGGAACGAGCAGTACTTC	CASSPPQGNEQYF
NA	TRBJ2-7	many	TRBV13	TGTGCCAGCAGCTTTGGCAGGGGGGACGAGCAGTACTTC	CASSFGRGDEQYF
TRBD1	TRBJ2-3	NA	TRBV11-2	TGTGCCAGCAGCTTTGGACAGGGGACAGATACGCAGTATTTT	CASSFGQGTDTQYF
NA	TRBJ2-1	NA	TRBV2	TGTGCCAGCAGGGACTTGTACAATGAGCAGTTCTTC	CASRDLYNEQFF
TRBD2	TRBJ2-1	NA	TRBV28	TGTGCCAGCAGTTTATGGGGGACTAGCGGGATAGAGACCTTCTACAATGAGCAGTTCTTC	CASSLWGTSGIETFYNEQFF